One and the same sample provided the 31 T cell receptor beta chains below, sequenced in a study of identical twins. Via MiXCR, TCRdb re-called the 5' RACE reads, giving one row per CDR3 protein. The sample contains hundreds of thousands of distinct CDR3 sequences, about 14% of which appear only once. The sample was memory (CD45RO+) T cells sorted from blood. These receptors all stem from a young woman in good health.

J is TRBJ1-4 and V is TRBV5-1; D possibly corresponds to TRBD1 (6 bases). CDR1 SGHRS and CDR2 YFSETQ come from the germline V gene. The length of the CDR3 is 15 residues. Trimming left V 5 bases short and J 12 bases short, with 23 bases between. CDR3 sequence: CASSRLPDRSGELFF. The CDR3 region has the DNA TGCGCCAGCAGTCGGCTCCCAGACAGGTCTGGGGAACTGTTTTTT.

This clonotype was recorded a few times. This chain's CDR3 is CAWSSRLGSPIYGYTF. The CDR3 bases are TGTGCCTGGAGTAGCCGCCTGGGGAGTCCGATTTATGGCTACACCTTC. This rearrangement joins TRBV30 to TRBJ1-2; no reliable D call. The CDR3 length is 16 residues. Per germline, CDR1 GTSNPN and CDR2 SVGIG (reference sequence). V lost 2 bases, J lost 5 bases, and 21 bases lay in between.

The V gene is TRBV20-1, the J gene TRBJ2-3; D not certain. Germline lookup yields CDR1 DFQATT and CDR2 SNEGSKA (reference sequence). The V gene lost 5 bases and the J gene lost 1 base, with 13 bases spanning the gap. The CDR3 extends over 14 amino acids. In DNA, the CDR3 is TGCAGTGCTCCGATCGGGCTGCGCACAGATACGCAGTATTTT. Its protein is CSAPIGLRTDTQYF.

Ten or more counts support this clonotype. The chain has TRBV12-3 or TRBV12-4 and TRBJ1-5; 7 nucleotides agree with TRBD1. V trimming: 8 bases; J trimming: 9 bases; junction bases outside the gene matches: 16. The CDR3 consists of 15 residues. Written as DNA, the CDR3 is TGTGCCAGCGGCGTATCCGGGACAGTGGCTTTGCCCCAGCATTTT. It yields the protein CASGVSGTVALPQHF.

This clonotype was recorded a few times. The rearrangement joins TRBV7-9 to TRBJ1-3; D is unresolved. CDR1 and CDR2 (germline): SEHNR, FQNEAQ (reference sequence). The CDR3 has 16 residues. Trimming pared 5 bases from V and 1 base from J, leaving 15 bases between. The CDR3 bases are TGTGCCAGCAGCCGACTGAGAGGAATTTCTGGAAACACCATATATTTT. Translated, it gives CASSRLRGISGNTIYF.

The chain carries TRBV20-1 and TRBJ2-6; no clear D gene. In germline, CDR1 is DFQATT, CDR2 SNEGSKA (reference sequence). The CDR3 runs 16 residues. Between the trimmed V and J ends, which lost 0 bases and 2 bases, there was a span of 11 bases. DNA of the CDR3: TGCAGTGCTAGAGATCCCCGAGCGACTGGGGCCAACGTCCTGACTTTC. It codes for CSARDPRATGANVLTF.

The chain links TRBV6-2 or TRBV6-3 to TRBJ1-2, with 7 bases identical to TRBD1. Germline V CDR1 and CDR2: MNHEY, SVGEGT. The V gene end was trimmed by 0 bases and the J gene end by 7 bases; junction bases not matched to a gene: 5. The CDR3 is made up of 14 amino acids. The DNA of the CDR3 is TGTGCCAGCAGTTACTCGGTGGCAGGGGGTGGCTACACCTTC. Protein product: CASSYSVAGGGYTF.

This clonotype was counted many times. The gene calls are TRBV5-1 and TRBJ2-2; 13 positions match TRBD2. Trimming removed 4 bases from V and 7 bases from J; junction bases left unmatched: 10. CDR3 length: 17 amino acids. The germline V gene encodes CDR1 SGHRS and CDR2 YFSETQ. The CDR3 here is CASSPRSWTSGGGELFF. The CDR3 coding sequence is TGCGCCAGCAGCCCCCGATCTTGGACTAGCGGGGGCGGGGAGCTGTTTTTT. Full variable domain (remainder filled in from reference TRBV5-1 and TRBJ2-2): KAGVTQTPRYLIKTRGQQVTLSCSPISGHRSVSWYQQTPGQGLQFLFEYFSETQRNKGNFPGRFSGRQFSNSRSEMNVSTLELGDSALYLCASSPRSWTSGGGELFFGEGSRLTVL.

J is TRBJ2-7 and V is TRBV2, with 10 bases matching TRBD1. The germline V gene encodes CDR1 SNHLY and CDR2 FYNNEI. The V and J ends lost 3 bases and 4 bases, in that order; junction bases with no gene match: 6. There are 15 residues in the CDR3. CDR3 sequence (DNA): TGTGCCAGCAGTGATCGCGGACAGGGGGAGTACGAGCAGTACTTC. Encoded protein: CASSDRGQGEYEQYF. Combining the CDR3 with reference TRBV2 and TRBJ2-7 gives the whole variable domain EPEVTQTPSHQVTQMGQEVILRCVPISNHLYFYWYRQILGQKVEFLVSFYNNEISEKSEIFDDQFSVERPDGSNFTLKIRSTKLEDSAMYFCASSDRGQGEYEQYFGPGTRLTVT.

This sequence joins TRBV20-1 and TRBJ2-2; 8 positions match TRBD2. This CDR3 is 17 amino acids long. V lost 0 bases and J lost 2; bases outside the gene matches: 8. Germline assignment: CDR1 DFQATT and CDR2 SNEGSKA (reference sequence). The CDR3 loop is CSARDSGTAINTGELFF. The DNA of the CDR3 is TGCAGTGCTAGAGATAGCGGGACCGCCATAAACACCGGGGAGCTGTTTTTT.

This clonotype was seen only a few times. The chain employs TRBV6-1 and TRBJ2-1; the D gene could be TRBD1 or TRBD2 (5 bases each). The CDR3 length is 15 residues. CDR1 is MNHNS and CDR2 is SASEGT in the germline V gene. Deletions cut 6 bases from V and 5 bases from J, with 17 bases between. CDR3 region: CASRGTGTTHNEQFF. The CDR3 nucleotides are TGTGCCAGCAGAGGTACCGGGACGACCCACAATGAGCAGTTCTTC.

The chain joins TRBV12-3 or TRBV12-4 to TRBJ1-1; the D gene is possibly TRBD1 (5 bases). Trimming took off 1 base at V and 7 bases at J, with 7 bases between the two ends. CDR3 size: 12 residues. CDR3 residues: CASSLGGVEAFF. CDR3 DNA sequence: TGTGCCAGCAGTTTAGGAGGGGTTGAAGCTTTCTTT.

The rearrangement uses TRBV5-6 and TRBJ2-2, with a weak D call TRBD1 (6 bases). This CDR3 contains 15 residues. The ends were cut back, 1 base at V and 5 bases at J, with 12 bases in the middle. The germline V gene encodes CDR1 SGHDT and CDR2 YYEEEE. CDR3 DNA sequence: TGTGCCAGCAGCTTGAGTCTGGGGGCGACCGGGGAGCTGTTTTTT. It translates to CASSLSLGATGELFF.

As for this clonotype: One end of the junction fails to match germline, which may point to a read error. The chain couples TRBV11-1 to TRBJ1-2, with a weak D call TRBD1 (6 bases). Germline CDR1 SGHAT, CDR2 FQDESV (reference sequence). CDR3 length equals 16 residues. The CDR3 here is CASSLARTASNFGYTF. The CDR3 DNA follows: TGTGCCAGCAGCTTAGCGAGGACAGCTTCAAACTTTGGCTACACCTTC.

The chain carries TRBV11-3 and TRBJ1-6; the match to TRBD1 covers 9 bases. The V and J ends lost 5 bases and 2 bases, in that order; junction bases with no gene match: 7. There are 17 residues in the CDR3. Germline values: CDR1 SGHNT, CDR2 YENEEA. CDR3 in amino acids: CASSPGTGMTYNSPLHF. CDR3 nucleotide sequence: TGTGCCAGCAGCCCCGGGACAGGGATGACCTATAATTCACCCCTCCACTTT.

This clonotype showed up just a few times. The chain is built from TRBV3-1 and TRBJ2-3; D remains unclear. Per the germline V gene, CDR1 is LGHDT and CDR2 is YNNKEL (reference sequence). The length of the CDR3 is 13 residues. V was cut by 1 base and J by 6 bases, with 8 bases left in between. As DNA, the CDR3 is TGTGCCAGCAGCCAAGTATTCCGGGATACGCAGTATTTT. Residues: CASSQVFRDTQYF.

This clonotype was seen repeatedly, ten times or more. This rearrangement joins TRBV12-3 or TRBV12-4 to TRBJ1-1, with a possible D match to TRBD1 (5 bases). V lost 5 bases and J 11 bases, leaving 18 bases between the germline ends. The CDR3 sequence is 13 residues long. CDR3 amino acids: CASSTSQALAAFF. CDR3 bases: TGTGCCAGCAGTACGTCACAGGCACTCGCGGCTTTCTTT.

The sample holds a few counts of this clonotype. CDR3 coding DNA: TGTGCCAGCAGCTTAACCGAGACCTATGGCTACACCTTC. This gives the protein CASSLTETYGYTF. The chain recombines TRBV7-2 with TRBJ1-2; D is uncertain. V lost 2 bases, J lost 4 bases, and 8 bases lay in between. Germline lookup yields CDR1 SGHTA and CDR2 FQGNSA. CDR3 size: 13 residues.

The chain is built from TRBV5-1 and TRBJ1-1; TRBD1 matches at 9 bases. This CDR3 has 14 residues. Germline CDR1 and CDR2: SGHRS and YFSETQ. The J segment lost 10 bases and the V segment lost 4 bases, leaving 11 bases of the junction unmatched. CDR3 DNA sequence: TGCGCCAGCAGCCCATCCGGGACAGGGCTTTTAGCTTTCTTT. Protein product: CASSPSGTGLLAFF.

The J gene is TRBJ1-1, the V gene TRBV5-1; a possible D gene is TRBD1 (5 bases). Trimming left V 5 bases short and J 8 bases short, with 19 bases between. Looked up from germline, CDR1 is SGHRS and CDR2 is YFSETQ. The CDR3 loop spans 14 amino acids. CDR3 amino acids: CASSVSGTDHEAFF. The CDR3 DNA follows: TGCGCCAGCAGTGTGAGCGGGACCGACCACGAAGCTTTCTTT.

This clonotype occurred a few times. The chain joins TRBV12-3 or TRBV12-4 to TRBJ2-5; 9 nucleotides agree with TRBD1. The length of the CDR3 is 17 residues. The trim removed 3 bases at V and 5 bases at J, leaving 13 bases unmatched. CDR3 sequence reads: CASSLSPGQGWKETQYF. In DNA form, the CDR3 reads TGTGCCAGCAGTTTGTCCCCGGGACAGGGTTGGAAGGAGACCCAGTACTTC.

This clonotype was seen ten or more times. This rearrangement joins TRBV13 to TRBJ1-1; D is ambiguous. The germline gives CDR1 PRHDT, CDR2 FYEKMQ (reference sequence). Trimming took off 5 bases at V and 3 bases at J, with 16 bases between the two ends. The CDR3 has 15 residues. CDR3 sequence reads: CASSRDQAPYTEAFF. The CDR3 DNA reads TGTGCCAGCAGCCGCGACCAGGCACCATACACTGAAGCTTTCTTT.

Only a few counts were recorded for this clonotype. Since no conserved phenylalanine or tryptophan closes the CDR3, a read error is the likely cause. This chain uses TRBV4-3 with TRBJ2-1; no clear D. V was shortened by 4 bases and J by 8 bases, with 18 bases between the two germline ends. The CDR3 has 15 amino acids. Germline V CDR1 and CDR2: LGHNA, YSLEER. This CDR3 is CASSPWVGEIHEQFL. The CDR3 DNA follows: TGCGCCAGCAGCCCCTGGGTAGGCGAGATCCATGAGCAGTTCCTC.

CDR3 residues: CASSLAGGLKTQYF. CDR3 sequence (DNA): TGTGCCAGCAGTTTAGCGGGGGGGCTCAAAACGCAGTATTTT. This chain connects TRBV12-3 or TRBV12-4 to TRBJ2-3; a possible D gene is TRBD2 (7 bases). Deletions cut 0 bases from V and 9 bases from J, with 13 bases between. The length of the CDR3 is 14 residues.

This clonotype has just a few counts. The gene calls are TRBV6-2 or TRBV6-3 and TRBJ1-5, with D unresolved. Between the trimmed V and J ends, which lost 7 bases and 0 bases, there was a span of 10 bases. CDR3 length: 14 residues. Germline V lookup: CDR1 MNHEY, CDR2 SVGEGT. The CDR3 sequence: CASIGLNSNQPQHF. The CDR3 coding sequence is TGTGCCAGCATTGGGCTAAATAGCAATCAGCCCCAGCATTTT.

This clonotype was observed at least ten times. The CDR3 is CASSASGNQPQHF. DNA of the CDR3: TGTGCCAGCAGTGCCTCAGGAAATCAGCCCCAGCATTTT. This chain joins TRBV12-3 or TRBV12-4 and TRBJ1-5; D is unresolved. The CDR3 runs 13 residues. Between the trimmed V and J ends, which lost 5 bases and 4 bases, there was a span of 9 bases.

This clonotype was picked up many times. The chain combines TRBV7-2 with TRBJ1-2; TRBD1 might be the D (6 bases). V was clipped by 1 base and J by 6 bases, with 12 bases between them. CDR3 length: 14 amino acids. Per the germline V gene, CDR1 is SGHTA and CDR2 is FQGNSA. The CDR3 coding sequence is TGTGCCAGCAGCTTAGTGTCGGGACACGATGGCTACACCTTC. Protein: CASSLVSGHDGYTF.

This clonotype was seen only a few times. This chain joins TRBV5-1 and TRBJ2-1; D call uncertain. The V gene's germline CDR1 is SGHRS and CDR2 YFSETQ. Trimming took 5 bases from V and 0 from J, leaving 12 bases between them. The CDR3 is 15 amino acids. CDR3 amino acids: CASSKGSNSYNEQFF. DNA of the CDR3: TGCGCCAGCAGTAAGGGCTCGAACTCCTACAATGAGCAGTTCTTC.

The chain employs TRBV29-1 and TRBJ1-1; 10 bases agree with TRBD1. Germline-derived CDR1 and CDR2 are SQVTM and ANQGSEA. CDR3 size: 14 residues. V was clipped by 7 bases and J by 4 bases; unmatched bases: 9. The CDR3 reads CSALPGQGITEAFF. The CDR3, as DNA: TGCAGCGCACTCCCGGGACAGGGGATCACTGAAGCTTTCTTT.

The chain employs TRBV7-9 and TRBJ1-1; 7 positions match TRBD1. CDR3 length equals 15 residues. Trimming took 0 bases from V and 7 from J; bases not matched to a gene: 8. From germline, CDR1 is SEHNR and CDR2 FQNEAQ (reference sequence). The CDR3 loop is CASSLALDRAGEAFF. DNA of the CDR3: TGTGCCAGCAGCTTAGCTTTAGACAGGGCGGGTGAAGCTTTCTTT. The variable domain in full, with the rest retrieved from reference TRBV7-9 and TRBJ1-1, is DTGVSQNPRHKITKRGQNVTFRCDPISEHNRLYWYRQTLGQGPEFLTYFQNEAQLEKSRLLSDRFSAERPKGSFSTLEIQRTEQGDSAMYLCASSLALDRAGEAFFGQGTRLTVV.

The chain recombines TRBV11-2 with TRBJ1-4; 7 bases are shared with TRBD1. V was clipped by 5 bases and J by 2 bases; unmatched bases: 14. The germline gives CDR1 SGHAT, CDR2 FQNNGV. This CDR3 is 18 amino acids long. In DNA form, the CDR3 reads TGTGCCAGCAGCCCTAACCGACAGGGTGCAACGACTAATGAAAAACTGTTTTTT. Translated, it gives CASSPNRQGATTNEKLFF.